Listed below are T cell receptor beta chains from one sample, sequenced in a study of siplizumab effects on memory and regulatory T cells. Repertoires were generated with immunoSEQ multiplex PCR, while TCRdb's copy carries only in-frame clones and drops some. This table holds around 95,000 clones, approximately 94% found once. Sequencing input: non-Treg CD4+ T cells sorted from blood. The receptors stem from a human donor in good health. CDR3s include the opening cysteine and the closing phenylalanine or tryptophan. The D gene is left open where the match is weak. Clone size, where shown, is once, few, many, or a class for clones that have expanded.

d_call: -
j_call: TRBJ1-1
v_call: TRBV9
clone_size: -
cdr3_nt: TGTGCCAGCAGCGTAGGAACCGGGGTCACTGAAGCTTTCTTT
cdr3_aa: CASSVGTGVTEAFF

d_call: TRBD2
j_call: TRBJ2-3
v_call: TRBV30
clone_size: -
cdr3_nt: TGTGCCTGGAAGATAGCGGGAGGGGTTAGCACAGATACGCAGTATTTT
cdr3_aa: CAWKIAGGVSTDTQYF

d_call: TRBD2
j_call: TRBJ2-2
v_call: TRBV7-9
clone_size: -
cdr3_nt: TGTGCCAGCAGCCCAGGGACTAGCGGGAGAGGGACCGGGGAGCTGTTTTTT
cdr3_aa: CASSPGTSGRGTGELFF

d_call: -
j_call: TRBJ2-3
v_call: TRBV19
clone_size: -
cdr3_nt: TGTGCCAGTAGTATTGTGCTAGGGTTGGCGCAGTATTTT
cdr3_aa: CASSIVLGLAQYF

d_call: TRBD2
j_call: TRBJ2-7
v_call: TRBV28
clone_size: -
cdr3_nt: TGTGCCAGCAGTTCAACCGTCGGAAGCGGGATTGGCGAGCAGTACTTC
cdr3_aa: CASSSTVGSGIGEQYF

d_call: -
j_call: TRBJ1-4
v_call: TRBV28
clone_size: -
cdr3_nt: TGTGCCAGCAGAAACGAACAGGGAACTAATGAAAAACTGTTTTTT
cdr3_aa: CASRNEQGTNEKLFF

d_call: -
j_call: TRBJ1-1
v_call: TRBV6-5
clone_size: -
cdr3_nt: TGTGCCAGCACACGTGACACTGAAGCTTTCTTT
cdr3_aa: CASTRDTEAFF

d_call: -
j_call: TRBJ1-3
v_call: TRBV5-1
clone_size: -
cdr3_nt: TGCGCCAGCGGGTTGGACTCTGGAAACACCATATATTTT
cdr3_aa: CASGLDSGNTIYF

d_call: -
j_call: TRBJ1-1
v_call: TRBV6-5
clone_size: -
cdr3_nt: TGTGCCAGCAGTTACTCGTACCGGAACACTGAAGCTTTCTTT
cdr3_aa: CASSYSYRNTEAFF

d_call: TRBD2
j_call: TRBJ2-1
v_call: TRBV29-1
clone_size: -
cdr3_nt: TGCAGCGTTGATGCTAGCGGGAAATCCTACAATGAGCAGTTCTTC
cdr3_aa: CSVDASGKSYNEQFF

d_call: -
j_call: TRBJ2-1
v_call: TRBV4-1
clone_size: -
cdr3_nt: TGCGCCAGCAGCCAAGGGGGACCCTACAATGAGCAGTTCTTC
cdr3_aa: CASSQGGPYNEQFF

d_call: -
j_call: TRBJ1-5
v_call: TRBV18
clone_size: once
cdr3_nt: TGTGCCAGCTCACCGGCCCGGGGGCTTTTGAGCAATCAGCCCCAGCATTTT
cdr3_aa: CASSPARGLLSNQPQHF

d_call: TRBD1
j_call: TRBJ1-5
v_call: TRBV28
clone_size: -
cdr3_nt: TGTGCCAGCAGTTGGGGACAGACCAACAATCAGCCCCAGCATTTT
cdr3_aa: CASSWGQTNNQPQHF

d_call: -
j_call: TRBJ2-1
v_call: TRBV6-5
clone_size: -
cdr3_nt: TGTGCCAGCAGTTCCGGGACCAAAAATGAGCAGTTCTTC
cdr3_aa: CASSSGTKNEQFF

d_call: -
j_call: TRBJ1-3
v_call: TRBV5-1
clone_size: once
cdr3_nt: TGCGCCAGCAGCACCCAGGGTTTCTCTGGAAACACCATATATTTT
cdr3_aa: CASSTQGFSGNTIYF

d_call: -
j_call: TRBJ2-3
v_call: TRBV7-9
clone_size: -
cdr3_nt: TGTGCCAGCAGCTTAGTAGATACGCAGTATTTT
cdr3_aa: CASSLVDTQYF

d_call: -
j_call: TRBJ2-7
v_call: TRBV6-1
clone_size: -
cdr3_nt: TGTGCCAGCAGACCGGACATGTACGAGCAGTACTTC
cdr3_aa: CASRPDMYEQYF